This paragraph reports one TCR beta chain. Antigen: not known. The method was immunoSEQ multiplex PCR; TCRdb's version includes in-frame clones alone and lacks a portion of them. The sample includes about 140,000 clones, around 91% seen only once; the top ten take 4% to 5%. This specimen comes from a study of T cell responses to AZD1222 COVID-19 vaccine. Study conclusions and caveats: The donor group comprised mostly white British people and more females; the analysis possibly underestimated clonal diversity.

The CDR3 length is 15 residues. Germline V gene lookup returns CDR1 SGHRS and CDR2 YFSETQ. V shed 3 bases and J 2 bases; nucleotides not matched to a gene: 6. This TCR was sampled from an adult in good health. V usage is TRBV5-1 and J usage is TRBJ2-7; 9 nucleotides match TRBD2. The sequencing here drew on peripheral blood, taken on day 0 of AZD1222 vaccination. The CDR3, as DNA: TGCGCCAGCAGCTGGGCCGGCGGGGGGGCCTACGAGCAGTACTTC. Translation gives CASSWAGGGAYEQYF.